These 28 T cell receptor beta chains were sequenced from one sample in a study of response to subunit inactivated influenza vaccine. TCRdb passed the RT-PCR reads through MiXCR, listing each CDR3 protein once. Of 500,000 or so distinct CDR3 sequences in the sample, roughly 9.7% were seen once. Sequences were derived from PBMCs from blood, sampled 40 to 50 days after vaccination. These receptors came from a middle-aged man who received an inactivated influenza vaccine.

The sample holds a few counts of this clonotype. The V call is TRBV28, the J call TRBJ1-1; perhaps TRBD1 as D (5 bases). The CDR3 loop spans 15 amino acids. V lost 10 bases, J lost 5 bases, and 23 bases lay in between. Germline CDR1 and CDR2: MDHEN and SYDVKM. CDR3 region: CATTLLRGATTEAFF. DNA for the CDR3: TGTGCCACCACTCTTTTGAGGGGCGCGACTACTGAAGCTTTCTTT.

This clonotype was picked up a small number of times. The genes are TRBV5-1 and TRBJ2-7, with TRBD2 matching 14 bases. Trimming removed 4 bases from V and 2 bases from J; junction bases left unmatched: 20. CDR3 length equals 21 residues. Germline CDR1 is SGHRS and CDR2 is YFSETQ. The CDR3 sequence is CASSPGRSSGLAGVLTYEQYF. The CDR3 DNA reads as TGCGCCAGCAGCCCCGGACGGAGCTCGGGACTAGCGGGGGTACTTACCTACGAGCAGTACTTC.

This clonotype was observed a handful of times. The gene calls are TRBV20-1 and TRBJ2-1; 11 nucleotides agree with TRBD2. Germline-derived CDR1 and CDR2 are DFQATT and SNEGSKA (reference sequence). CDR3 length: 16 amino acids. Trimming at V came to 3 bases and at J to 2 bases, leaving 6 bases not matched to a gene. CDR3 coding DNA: TGCAGTGCTAGGGTGACTAGCGGGACTACCTACAATGAGCAGTTCTTC. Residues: CSARVTSGTTYNEQFF.

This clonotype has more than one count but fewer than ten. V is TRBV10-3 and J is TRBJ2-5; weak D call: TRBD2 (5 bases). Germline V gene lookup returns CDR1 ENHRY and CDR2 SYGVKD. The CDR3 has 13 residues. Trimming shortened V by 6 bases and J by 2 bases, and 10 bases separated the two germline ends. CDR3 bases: TGTGCCATCAGCCAGACGGGACAAGAGACCCAGTACTTC. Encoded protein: CAISQTGQETQYF.

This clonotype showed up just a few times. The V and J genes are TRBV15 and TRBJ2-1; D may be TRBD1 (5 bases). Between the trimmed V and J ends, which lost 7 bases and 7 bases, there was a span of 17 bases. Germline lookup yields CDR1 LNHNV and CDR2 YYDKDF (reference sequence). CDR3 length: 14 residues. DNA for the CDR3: TGTGCCACCATGGCCCGGCAGGGTTCGAATGAGCAGTTCTTC. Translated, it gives CATMARQGSNEQFF. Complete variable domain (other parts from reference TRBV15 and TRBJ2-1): DAMVIQNPRYQVTQFGKPVTLSCSQTLNHNVMYWYQQKSSQAPKLLFHYYDKDFNNEADTPDNFQSRRPNTSFCFLDIRSPGLGDTAMYLCATMARQGSNEQFFGPGTRLTVL.

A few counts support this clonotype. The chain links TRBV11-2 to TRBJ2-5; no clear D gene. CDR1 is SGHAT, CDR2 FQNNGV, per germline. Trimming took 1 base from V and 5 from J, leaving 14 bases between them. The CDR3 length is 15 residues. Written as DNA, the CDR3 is TGTGCCAGCAGCTTAGGTGCAGCCCTGGGGGAGACCCAGTACTTC. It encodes CASSLGAALGETQYF.

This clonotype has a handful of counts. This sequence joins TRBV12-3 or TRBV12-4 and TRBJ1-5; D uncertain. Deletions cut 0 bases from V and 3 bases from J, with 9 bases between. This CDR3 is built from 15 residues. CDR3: CASSLAVGINQPQHF. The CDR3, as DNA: TGTGCCAGCAGTTTAGCGGTAGGGATCAATCAGCCCCAGCATTTT.

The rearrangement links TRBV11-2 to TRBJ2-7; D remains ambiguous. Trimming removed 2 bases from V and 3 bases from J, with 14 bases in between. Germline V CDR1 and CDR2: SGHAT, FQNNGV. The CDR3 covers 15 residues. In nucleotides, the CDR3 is TGTGCCAGCAGCTTAACTGATCGAGCTGACTACGAGCAGTACTTC. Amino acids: CASSLTDRADYEQYF.

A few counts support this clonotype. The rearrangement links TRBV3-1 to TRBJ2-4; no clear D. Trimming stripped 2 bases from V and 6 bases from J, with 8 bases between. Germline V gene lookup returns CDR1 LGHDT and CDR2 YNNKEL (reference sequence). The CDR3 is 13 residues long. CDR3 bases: TGTGCCAGCAGCCAAACCCGAGGAAACATTCAGTACTTC. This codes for CASSQTRGNIQYF. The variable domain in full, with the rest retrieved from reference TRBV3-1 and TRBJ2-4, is DTAVSQTPKYLVTQMGNDKSIKCEQNLGHDTMYWYKQDSKKFLKIMFSYNNKELIINETVPNRFSPKSPDKAHLNLHINSLELGDSAVYFCASSQTRGNIQYFGAGTRLSVL.

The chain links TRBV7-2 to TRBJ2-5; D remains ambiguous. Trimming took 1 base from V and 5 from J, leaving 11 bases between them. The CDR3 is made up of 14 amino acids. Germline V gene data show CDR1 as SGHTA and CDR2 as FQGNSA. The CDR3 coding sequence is TGTGCCAGCAGCTTAGAACTCGTTAGGGAGACCCAGTACTTC. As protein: CASSLELVRETQYF. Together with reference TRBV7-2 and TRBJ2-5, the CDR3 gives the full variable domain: GAGVSQSPSNKVTEKGKDVELRCDPISGHTALYWYRQSLGQGLEFLIYFQGNSAPDKSGLPSDRFSAERTGGSVSTLTIQRTQQEDSAVYLCASSLELVRETQYFGPGTRLLVL.

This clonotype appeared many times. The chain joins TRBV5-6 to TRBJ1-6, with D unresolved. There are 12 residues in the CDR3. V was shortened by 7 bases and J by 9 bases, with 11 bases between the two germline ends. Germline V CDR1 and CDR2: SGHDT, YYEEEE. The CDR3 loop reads CASWSGGSPLHF. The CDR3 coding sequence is TGTGCCAGCTGGTCGGGAGGTTCACCCCTCCACTTT.

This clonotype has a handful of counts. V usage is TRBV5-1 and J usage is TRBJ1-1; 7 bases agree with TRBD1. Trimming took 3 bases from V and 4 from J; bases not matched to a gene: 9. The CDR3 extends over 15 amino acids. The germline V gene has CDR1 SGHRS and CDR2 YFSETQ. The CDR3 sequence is CASSSSRQGTTEAFF. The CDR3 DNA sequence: TGCGCCAGCAGCTCCTCCCGACAGGGCACCACTGAAGCTTTCTTT.

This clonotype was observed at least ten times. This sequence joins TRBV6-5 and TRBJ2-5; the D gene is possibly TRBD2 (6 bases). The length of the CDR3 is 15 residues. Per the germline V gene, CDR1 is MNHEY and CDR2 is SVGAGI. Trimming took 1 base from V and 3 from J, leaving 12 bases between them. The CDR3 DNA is TGTGCCAGCAGTTACTGGGGTAGCGGTAAAGAGACCCAGTACTTC. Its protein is CASSYWGSGKETQYF.

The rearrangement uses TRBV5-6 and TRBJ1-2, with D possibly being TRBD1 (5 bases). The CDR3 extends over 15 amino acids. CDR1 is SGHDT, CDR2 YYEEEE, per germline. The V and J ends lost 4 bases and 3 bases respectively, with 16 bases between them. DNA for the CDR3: TGTGCCAGCAGCCCGGGTCCACTGGGGGACTATGGCTACACCTTC. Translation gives CASSPGPLGDYGYTF.

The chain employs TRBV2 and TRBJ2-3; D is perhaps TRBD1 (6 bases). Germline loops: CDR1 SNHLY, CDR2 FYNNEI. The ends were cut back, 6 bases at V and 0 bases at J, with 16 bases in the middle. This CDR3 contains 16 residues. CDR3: CASRAIPGHSTDTQYF. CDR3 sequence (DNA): TGTGCCAGCAGGGCGATCCCGGGACACAGCACAGATACGCAGTATTTT.

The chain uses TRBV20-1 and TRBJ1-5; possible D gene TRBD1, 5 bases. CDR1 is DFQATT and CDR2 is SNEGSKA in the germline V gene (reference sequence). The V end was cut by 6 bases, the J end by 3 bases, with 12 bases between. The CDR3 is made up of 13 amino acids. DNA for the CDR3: TGCAGTGCCAAAGAGGGACTCAATCAGCCCCAGCATTTT. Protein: CSAKEGLNQPQHF.

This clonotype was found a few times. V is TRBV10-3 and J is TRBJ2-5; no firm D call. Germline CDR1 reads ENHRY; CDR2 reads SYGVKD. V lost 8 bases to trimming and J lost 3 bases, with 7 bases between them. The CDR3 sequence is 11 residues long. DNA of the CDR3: TGTGCCATCGGGCCAAAAGAGACCCAGTACTTC. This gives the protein CAIGPKETQYF.

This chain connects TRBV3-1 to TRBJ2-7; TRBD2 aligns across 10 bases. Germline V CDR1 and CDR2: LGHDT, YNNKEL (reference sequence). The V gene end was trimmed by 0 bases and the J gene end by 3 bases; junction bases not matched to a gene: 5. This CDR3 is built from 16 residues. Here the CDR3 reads CASSQDSASGSYEQYF. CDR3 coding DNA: TGTGCCAGCAGCCAAGATTCGGCTAGCGGGAGCTACGAGCAGTACTTC.

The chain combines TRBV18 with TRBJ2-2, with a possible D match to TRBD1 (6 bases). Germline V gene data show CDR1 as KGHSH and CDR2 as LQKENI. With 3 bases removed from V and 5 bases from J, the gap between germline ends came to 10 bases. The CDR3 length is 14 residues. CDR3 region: CASSPGAETGELFF. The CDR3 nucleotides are TGTGCCAGCTCACCGGGGGCGGAAACCGGGGAGCTGTTTTTT.

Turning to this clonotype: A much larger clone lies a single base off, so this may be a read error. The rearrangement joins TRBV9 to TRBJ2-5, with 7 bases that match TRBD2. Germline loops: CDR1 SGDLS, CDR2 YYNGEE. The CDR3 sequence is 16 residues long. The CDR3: CAISLRPSGGKETQYF. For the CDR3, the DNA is TGTGCCATCAGCTTAAGACCTAGCGGAGGGAAAGAGACCCAGTACTTC. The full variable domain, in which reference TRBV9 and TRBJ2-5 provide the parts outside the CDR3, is DSGVTQTPKHLITATGQRVTLRCSPRSGDLSVYWYQQSLDQGLQFLIQYYNGEERAKGNILERFSAQQFPDLHSELNLSSLELGDSALYFCAISLRPSGGKETQYFGPGTRLLVL.

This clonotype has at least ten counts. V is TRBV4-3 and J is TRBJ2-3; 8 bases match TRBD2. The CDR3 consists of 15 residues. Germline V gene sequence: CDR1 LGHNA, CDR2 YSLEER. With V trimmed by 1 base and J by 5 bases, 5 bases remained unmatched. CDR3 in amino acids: CASSQGGSGEDTQYF. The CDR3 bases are TGCGCCAGCAGCCAAGGGGGTAGCGGGGAAGATACGCAGTATTTT.

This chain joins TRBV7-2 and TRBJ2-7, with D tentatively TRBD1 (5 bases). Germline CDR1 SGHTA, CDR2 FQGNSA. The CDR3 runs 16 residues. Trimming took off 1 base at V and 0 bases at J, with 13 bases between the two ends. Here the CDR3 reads CASSLVVGLISYEQYF. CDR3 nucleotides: TGTGCCAGCAGCTTAGTGGTGGGGCTAATCTCCTACGAGCAGTACTTC.

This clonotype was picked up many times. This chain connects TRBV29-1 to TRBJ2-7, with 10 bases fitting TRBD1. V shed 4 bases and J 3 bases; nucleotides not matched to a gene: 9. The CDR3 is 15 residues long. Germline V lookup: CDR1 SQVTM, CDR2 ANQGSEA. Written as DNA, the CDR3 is TGCAGCGTTGTCCCTTGGACAGGGGGAATCTACGAGCAGTACTTC. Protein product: CSVVPWTGGIYEQYF.

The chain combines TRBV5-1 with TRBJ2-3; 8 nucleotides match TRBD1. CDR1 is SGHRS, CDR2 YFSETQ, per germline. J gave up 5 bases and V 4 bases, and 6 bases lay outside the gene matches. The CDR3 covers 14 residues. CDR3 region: CASSQDRVGDTQYF. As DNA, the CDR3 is TGCGCCAGCAGCCAGGACAGGGTCGGAGATACGCAGTATTTT.

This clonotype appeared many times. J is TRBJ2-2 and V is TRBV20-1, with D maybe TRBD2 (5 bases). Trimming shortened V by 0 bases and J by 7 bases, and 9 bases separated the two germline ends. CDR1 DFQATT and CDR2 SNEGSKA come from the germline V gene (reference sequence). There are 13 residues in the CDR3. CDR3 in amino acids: CSARDGVIGELFF. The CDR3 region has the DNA TGCAGTGCTAGAGACGGGGTCATCGGGGAGCTGTTTTTT.

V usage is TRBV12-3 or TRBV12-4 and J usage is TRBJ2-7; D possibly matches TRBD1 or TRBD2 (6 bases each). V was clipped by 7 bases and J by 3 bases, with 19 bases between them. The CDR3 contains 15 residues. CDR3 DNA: TGTGCCAGCACCGAGGGACCGGGGGCGAACTACGAGCAGTACTTC. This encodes CASTEGPGANYEQYF.

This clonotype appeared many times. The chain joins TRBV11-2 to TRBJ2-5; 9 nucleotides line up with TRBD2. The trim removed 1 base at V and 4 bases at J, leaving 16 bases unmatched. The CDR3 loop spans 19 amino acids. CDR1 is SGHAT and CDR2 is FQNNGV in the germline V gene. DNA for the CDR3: TGTGCCAGCAGCTTAGGGGTGTGGAGCGGGAGGAGGAGAGGAGAGACCCAGTACTTC. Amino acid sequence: CASSLGVWSGRRRGETQYF.

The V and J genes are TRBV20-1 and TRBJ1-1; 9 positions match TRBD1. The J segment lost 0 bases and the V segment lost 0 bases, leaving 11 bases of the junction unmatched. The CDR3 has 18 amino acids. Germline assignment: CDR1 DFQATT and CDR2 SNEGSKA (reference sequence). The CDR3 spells CSARDPRTTGGMNTEAFF. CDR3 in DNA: TGCAGTGCTAGAGATCCCCGAACGACAGGGGGAATGAACACTGAAGCTTTCTTT.